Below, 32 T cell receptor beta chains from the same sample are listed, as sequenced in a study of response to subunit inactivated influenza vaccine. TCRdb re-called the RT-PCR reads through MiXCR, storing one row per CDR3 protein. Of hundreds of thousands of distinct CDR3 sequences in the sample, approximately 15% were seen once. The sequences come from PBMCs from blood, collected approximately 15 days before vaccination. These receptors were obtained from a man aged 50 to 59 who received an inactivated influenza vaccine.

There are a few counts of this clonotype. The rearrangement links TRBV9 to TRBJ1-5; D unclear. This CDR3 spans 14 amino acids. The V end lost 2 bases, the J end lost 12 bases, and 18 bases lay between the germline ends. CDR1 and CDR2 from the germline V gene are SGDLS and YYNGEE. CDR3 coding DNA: TGTGCCAGCAGCGTCACGACCTACCCTCAGGACCAGCATTTT. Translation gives CASSVTTYPQDQHF.

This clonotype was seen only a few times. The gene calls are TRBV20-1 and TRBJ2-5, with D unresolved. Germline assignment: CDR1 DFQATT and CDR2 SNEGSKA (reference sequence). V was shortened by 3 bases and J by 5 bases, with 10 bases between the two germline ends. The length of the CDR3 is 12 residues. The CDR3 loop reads CSARWGFETQYF. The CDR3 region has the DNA TGCAGTGCTAGGTGGGGTTTTGAGACCCAGTACTTC.

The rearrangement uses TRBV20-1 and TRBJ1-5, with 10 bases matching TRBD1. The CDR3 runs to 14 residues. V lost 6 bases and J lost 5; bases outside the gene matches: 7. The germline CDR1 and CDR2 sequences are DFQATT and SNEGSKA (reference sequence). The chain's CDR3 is CSAGRGTGDQPQHF. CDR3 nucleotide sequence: TGCAGTGCGGGGAGAGGGACAGGGGATCAGCCCCAGCATTTT.

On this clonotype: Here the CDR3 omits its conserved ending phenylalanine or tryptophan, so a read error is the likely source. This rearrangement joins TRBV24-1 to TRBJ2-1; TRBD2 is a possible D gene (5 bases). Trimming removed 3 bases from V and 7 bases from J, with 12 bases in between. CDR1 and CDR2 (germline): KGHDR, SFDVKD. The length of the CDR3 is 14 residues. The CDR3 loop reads CATSDNGDWNEQFL. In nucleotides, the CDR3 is TGTGCCACCAGTGATAACGGGGATTGGAATGAGCAGTTCCTC.

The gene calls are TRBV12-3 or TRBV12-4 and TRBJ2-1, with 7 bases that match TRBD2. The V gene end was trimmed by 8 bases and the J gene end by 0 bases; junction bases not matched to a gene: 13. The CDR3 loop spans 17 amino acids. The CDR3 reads CASVPVLGGHSYNEQFF. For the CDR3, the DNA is TGTGCCAGCGTTCCCGTTTTGGGAGGGCACTCCTACAATGAGCAGTTCTTC.

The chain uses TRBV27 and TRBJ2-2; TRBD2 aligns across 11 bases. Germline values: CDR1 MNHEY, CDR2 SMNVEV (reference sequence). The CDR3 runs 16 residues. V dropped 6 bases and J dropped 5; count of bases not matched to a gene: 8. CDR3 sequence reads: CASSSLAGVFTGELFF. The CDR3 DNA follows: TGTGCCAGCAGCTCACTAGCGGGAGTCTTTACCGGGGAGCTGTTTTTT.

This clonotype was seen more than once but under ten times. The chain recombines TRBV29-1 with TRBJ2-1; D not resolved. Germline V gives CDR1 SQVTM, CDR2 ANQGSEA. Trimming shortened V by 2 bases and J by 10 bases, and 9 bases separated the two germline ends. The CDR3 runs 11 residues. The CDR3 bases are TGCAGCGTTGAAATGTCTGAAGAGCAGTTCTTC. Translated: CSVEMSEEQFF.

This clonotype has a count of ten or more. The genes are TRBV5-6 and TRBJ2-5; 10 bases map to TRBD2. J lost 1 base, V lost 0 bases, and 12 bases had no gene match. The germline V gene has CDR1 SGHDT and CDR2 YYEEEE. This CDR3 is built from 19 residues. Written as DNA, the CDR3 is TGTGCCAGCAGCTTGGGACTAGCGGGCCACGGGCCCCTCCAAGAGACCCAGTACTTC. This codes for CASSLGLAGHGPLQETQYF.

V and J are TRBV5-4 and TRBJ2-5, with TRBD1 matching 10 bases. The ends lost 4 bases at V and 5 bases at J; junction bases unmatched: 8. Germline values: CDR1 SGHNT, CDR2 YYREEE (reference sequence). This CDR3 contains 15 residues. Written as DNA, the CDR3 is TGTGCCAGCAGCCCCTCGACAGGGGGCGGCGAGACCCAGTACTTC. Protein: CASSPSTGGGETQYF.

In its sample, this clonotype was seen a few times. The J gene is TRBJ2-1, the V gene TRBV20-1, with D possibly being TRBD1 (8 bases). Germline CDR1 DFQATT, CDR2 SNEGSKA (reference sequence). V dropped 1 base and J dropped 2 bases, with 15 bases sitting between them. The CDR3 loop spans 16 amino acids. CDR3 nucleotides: TGCAGTGCTAGAGGTCTACAGGGGGGGCCCTACAATGAGCAGTTCTTC. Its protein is CSARGLQGGPYNEQFF.

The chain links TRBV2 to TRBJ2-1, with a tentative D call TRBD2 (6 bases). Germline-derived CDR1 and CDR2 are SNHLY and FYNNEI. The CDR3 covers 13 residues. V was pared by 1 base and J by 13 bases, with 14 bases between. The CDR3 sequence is CASSEGWRVNQFF. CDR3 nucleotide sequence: TGTGCCAGCAGTGAAGGTTGGAGGGTGAATCAGTTCTTC.

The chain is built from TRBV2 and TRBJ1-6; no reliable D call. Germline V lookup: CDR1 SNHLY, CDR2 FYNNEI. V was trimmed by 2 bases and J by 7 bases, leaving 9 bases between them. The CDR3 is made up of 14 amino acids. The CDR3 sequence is CASSESFPNSPLHF. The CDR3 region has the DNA TGTGCCAGCAGTGAATCGTTCCCCAATTCACCCCTCCACTTT.

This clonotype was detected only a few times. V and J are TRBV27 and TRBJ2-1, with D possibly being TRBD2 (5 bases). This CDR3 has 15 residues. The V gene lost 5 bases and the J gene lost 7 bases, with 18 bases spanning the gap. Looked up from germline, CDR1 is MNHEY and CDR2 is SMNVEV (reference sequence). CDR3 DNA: TGTGCCAGCAGTAAACTACCAGCGGAGGTAAATGAGCAGTTCTTC. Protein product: CASSKLPAEVNEQFF.

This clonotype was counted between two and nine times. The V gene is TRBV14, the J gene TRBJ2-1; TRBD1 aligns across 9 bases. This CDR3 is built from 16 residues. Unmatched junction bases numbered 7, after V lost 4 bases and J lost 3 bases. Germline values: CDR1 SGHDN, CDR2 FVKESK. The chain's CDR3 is CASSRLNRGLYNEQFF. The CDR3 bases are TGTGCCAGCAGCCGCCTAAACAGGGGGCTCTACAATGAGCAGTTCTTC.

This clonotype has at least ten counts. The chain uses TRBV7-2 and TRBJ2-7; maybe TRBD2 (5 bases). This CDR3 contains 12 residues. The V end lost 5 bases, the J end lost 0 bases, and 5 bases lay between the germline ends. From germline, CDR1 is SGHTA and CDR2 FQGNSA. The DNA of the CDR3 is TGTGCCAGCAGCGGGAGCTCCTACGAGCAGTACTTC. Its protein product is CASSGSSYEQYF.

The CDR3 region is CASSKGQGAPREQYF. CDR3 coding DNA: TGTGCCAGCAGCAAAGGGCAGGGGGCACCCCGAGAGCAGTACTTC. The rearrangement joins TRBV21-1 to TRBJ2-7; TRBD1, the table's D call, was not compared with the DNA. TRBV21-1 corresponds to a pseudogene. The CDR3 loop spans 15 amino acids.

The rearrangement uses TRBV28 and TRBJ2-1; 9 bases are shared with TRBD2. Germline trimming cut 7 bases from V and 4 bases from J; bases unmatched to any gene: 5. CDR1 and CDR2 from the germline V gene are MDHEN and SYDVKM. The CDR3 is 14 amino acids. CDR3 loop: CASKPGLAYNEQFF. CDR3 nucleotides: TGTGCCAGCAAACCGGGACTAGCTTACAATGAGCAGTTCTTC.

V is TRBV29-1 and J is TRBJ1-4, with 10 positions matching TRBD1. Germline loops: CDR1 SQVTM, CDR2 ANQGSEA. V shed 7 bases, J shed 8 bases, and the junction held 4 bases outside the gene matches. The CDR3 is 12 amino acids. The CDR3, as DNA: TGCAGCGCTGGACAGGGGGGCGAAAAACTGTTTTTT. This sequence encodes CSAGQGGEKLFF.

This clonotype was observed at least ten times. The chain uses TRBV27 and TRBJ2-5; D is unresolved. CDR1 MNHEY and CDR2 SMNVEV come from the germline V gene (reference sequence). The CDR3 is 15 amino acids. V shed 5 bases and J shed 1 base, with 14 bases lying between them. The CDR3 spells CASSPKALAQETQYF. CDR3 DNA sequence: TGTGCCAGCAGTCCGAAGGCCCTGGCCCAAGAGACCCAGTACTTC.

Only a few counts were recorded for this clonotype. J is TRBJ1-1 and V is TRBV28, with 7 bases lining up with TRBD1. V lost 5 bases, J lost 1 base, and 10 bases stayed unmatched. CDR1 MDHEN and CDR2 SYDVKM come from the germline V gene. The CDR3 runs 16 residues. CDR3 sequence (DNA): TGTGCCAGCAGTGCCCACCGGGACAGAAGGAACACTGAAGCTTTCTTT. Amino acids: CASSAHRDRRNTEAFF.

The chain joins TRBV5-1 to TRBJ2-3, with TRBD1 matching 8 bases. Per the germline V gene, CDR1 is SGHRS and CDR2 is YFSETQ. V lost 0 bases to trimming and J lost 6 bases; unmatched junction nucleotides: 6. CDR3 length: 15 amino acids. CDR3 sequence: CASSLEDRVSDTQYF. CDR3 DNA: TGCGCCAGCAGCTTGGAGGACAGGGTTTCCGATACGCAGTATTTT.

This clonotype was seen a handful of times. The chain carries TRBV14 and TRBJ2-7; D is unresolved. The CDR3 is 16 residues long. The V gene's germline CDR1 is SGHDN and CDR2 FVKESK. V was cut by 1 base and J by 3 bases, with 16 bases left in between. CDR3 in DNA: TGTGCCAGCAGCCAAGGGGCCTTCAAGTTTGGCTACGAGCAGTACTTC. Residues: CASSQGAFKFGYEQYF.

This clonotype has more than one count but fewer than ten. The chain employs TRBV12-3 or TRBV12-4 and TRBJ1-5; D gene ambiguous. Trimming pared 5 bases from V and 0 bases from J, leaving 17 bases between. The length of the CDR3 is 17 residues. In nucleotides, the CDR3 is TGTGCCAGCAGTCCCCGGGGAGGGCTTTATAGCAATCAGCCCCAGCATTTT. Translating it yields CASSPRGGLYSNQPQHF.

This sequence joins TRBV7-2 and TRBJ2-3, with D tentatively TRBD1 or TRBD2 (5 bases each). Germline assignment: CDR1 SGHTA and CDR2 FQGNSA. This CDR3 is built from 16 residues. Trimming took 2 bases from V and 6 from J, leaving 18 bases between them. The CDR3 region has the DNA TGTGCCAGCAGCTTATGGCTGGGGACCCCATCGGATACGCAGTATTTT. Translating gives CASSLWLGTPSDTQYF. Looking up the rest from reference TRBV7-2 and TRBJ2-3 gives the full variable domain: GAGVSQSPSNKVTEKGKDVELRCDPISGHTALYWYRQSLGQGLEFLIYFQGNSAPDKSGLPSDRFSAERTGGSVSTLTIQRTQQEDSAVYLCASSLWLGTPSDTQYFGPGTRLTVL.

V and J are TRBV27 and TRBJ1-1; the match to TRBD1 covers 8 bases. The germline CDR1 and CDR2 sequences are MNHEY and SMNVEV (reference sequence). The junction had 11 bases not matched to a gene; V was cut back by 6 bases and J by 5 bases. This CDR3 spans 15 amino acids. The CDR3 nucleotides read TGTGCCAGCAGGACATCCGGACAGGGAGGGACTGAAGCTTTCTTT. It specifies CASRTSGQGGTEAFF.

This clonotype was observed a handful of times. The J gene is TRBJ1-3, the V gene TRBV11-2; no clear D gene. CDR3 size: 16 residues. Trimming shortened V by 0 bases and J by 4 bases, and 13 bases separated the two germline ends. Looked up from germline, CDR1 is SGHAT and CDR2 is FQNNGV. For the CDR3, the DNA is TGTGCCAGCAGCTTAGAGGGAAGCGGTGGAGGAAACACCATATATTTT. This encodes CASSLEGSGGGNTIYF.

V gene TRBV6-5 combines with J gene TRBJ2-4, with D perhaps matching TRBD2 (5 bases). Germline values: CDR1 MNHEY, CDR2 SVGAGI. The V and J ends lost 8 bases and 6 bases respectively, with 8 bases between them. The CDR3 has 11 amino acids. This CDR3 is CASSGSNIQYF. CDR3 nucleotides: TGTGCCAGCTCGGGATCAAACATTCAGTACTTC.

CDR3 protein: CSASGSSSTDTQYF. The CDR3 DNA sequence: TGCAGTGCTAGCGGCTCCTCAAGCACAGATACGCAGTATTTT. This chain joins TRBV20-1 and TRBJ2-3; D call uncertain. V dropped 3 bases and J dropped 0 bases, with 10 bases sitting between them. The CDR3 has 14 residues. Per germline, CDR1 DFQATT and CDR2 SNEGSKA (reference sequence).

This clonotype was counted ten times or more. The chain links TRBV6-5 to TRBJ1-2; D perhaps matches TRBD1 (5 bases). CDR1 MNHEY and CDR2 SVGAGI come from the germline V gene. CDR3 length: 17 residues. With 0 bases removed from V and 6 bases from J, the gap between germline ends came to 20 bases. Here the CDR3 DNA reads TGTGCCAGCAGTTACTCGGCCTCGCAGGGAGGAAAGGATGGCTACACCTTC. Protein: CASSYSASQGGKDGYTF.

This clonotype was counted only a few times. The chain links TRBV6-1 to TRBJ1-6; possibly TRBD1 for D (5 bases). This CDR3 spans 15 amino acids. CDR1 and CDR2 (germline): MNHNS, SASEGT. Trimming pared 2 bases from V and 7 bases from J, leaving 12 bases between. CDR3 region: CASSEIYRRNSPLHF. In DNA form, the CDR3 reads TGTGCCAGCAGTGAAATATACAGGAGGAATTCACCCCTCCACTTT.

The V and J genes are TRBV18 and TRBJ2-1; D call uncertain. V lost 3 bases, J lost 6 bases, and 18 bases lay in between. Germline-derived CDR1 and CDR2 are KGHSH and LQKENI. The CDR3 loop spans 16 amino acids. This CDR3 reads CASSPTLGNGVNEQFF. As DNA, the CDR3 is TGTGCCAGCTCACCGACTCTGGGGAATGGGGTCAATGAGCAGTTCTTC.

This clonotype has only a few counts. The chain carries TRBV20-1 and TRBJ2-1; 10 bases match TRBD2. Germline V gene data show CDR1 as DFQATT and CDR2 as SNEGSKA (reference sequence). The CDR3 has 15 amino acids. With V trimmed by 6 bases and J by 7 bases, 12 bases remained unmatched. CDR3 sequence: CSATTLSGGANEQFF. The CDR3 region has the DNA TGCAGTGCCACCACTCTAAGCGGGGGGGCGAATGAGCAGTTCTTC.